Listed here are 10 T cell receptor beta chains from one sample, sequenced in a study of blood T cell repertoires in COVID-19. Profiled with immunoSEQ multiplex PCR; TCRdb holds only in-frame clones, not every one. The sample yields under 170,000 clones, about 85% seen once. Material: peripheral blood. The receptors shown here come from an older woman with active or convalescent COVID-19.

This rearrangement joins TRBV19 to TRBJ2-5; 12 bases line up with TRBD2. CDR1 is LNHDA, CDR2 SQIVND, per germline (reference sequence). This CDR3 contains 17 residues. Trimming removed 2 bases from V and 2 bases from J; junction bases left unmatched: 6. CDR3: CASSISPGLAGQETQYF. In nucleotides, the CDR3 is TGTGCCAGTAGTATATCCCCTGGACTAGCGGGGCAAGAGACCCAGTACTTC.

The gene calls are TRBV5-1 and TRBJ2-1; 15 bases map to TRBD2. In germline, CDR1 is SGHRS, CDR2 YFSETQ. The CDR3 contains 17 residues. Unmatched junction bases numbered 11, after V lost 4 bases and J lost 9 bases. The CDR3 DNA follows: TGCGCCAGCAGCCCATCCCGGACTAGCGGGGGGGCTAGTGAGCAGTTCTTC. Translating gives CASSPSRTSGGASEQFF.

The gene calls are TRBV6-5 and TRBJ1-1; weak D call: TRBD1 (6 bases). The CDR3 consists of 12 residues. Germline V gene data show CDR1 as MNHEY and CDR2 as SVGAGI. V was clipped by 6 bases and J by 5 bases, with 10 bases between them. The CDR3 loop is CASSSTGTEAFF. The CDR3 nucleotides are TGTGCCAGCAGCAGTACAGGGACTGAAGCTTTCTTT.

V is TRBV19 and J is TRBJ1-4, with 10 bases identical to TRBD1. CDR1 is LNHDA and CDR2 is SQIVND in the germline V gene (reference sequence). The CDR3 is made up of 16 amino acids. V shed 3 bases and J 6 bases; nucleotides not matched to a gene: 7. The CDR3 protein is CASSIYGTGEDEKLFF. The CDR3 coding sequence is TGTGCCAGTAGTATTTATGGGACAGGGGAAGATGAAAAACTGTTTTTT. The variable domain in full, completed from reference TRBV19 and TRBJ1-4, reads DGGITQSPKYLFRKEGQNVTLSCEQNLNHDAMYWYRQDPGQGLRLIYYSQIVNDFQKGDIAEGYSVSREKKESFPLTVTSAQKNPTAFYLCASSIYGTGEDEKLFFGSGTQLSVL.

The chain couples TRBV7-9 to TRBJ1-1; D gene unclear. Germline V lookup: CDR1 SEHNR, CDR2 FQNEAQ (reference sequence). This CDR3 has 13 residues. The V and J ends lost 5 bases and 9 bases respectively, with 16 bases between them. The CDR3 DNA follows: TGTGCCAGCAGCGGGGAGGGTCCTACAAAAGCTTTCTTT. Its translation is CASSGEGPTKAFF.

The rearrangement uses TRBV5-6 and TRBJ1-1; D is uncertain. Trimming pared 1 base from V and 7 bases from J, leaving 8 bases between. CDR1 and CDR2 from the germline V gene are SGHDT and YYEEEE. The CDR3 consists of 12 residues. DNA of the CDR3: TGTGCCAGCAGCTTGAACACCAATGAAGCTTTCTTT. Translating it yields CASSLNTNEAFF.

This chain uses TRBV19 with TRBJ1-3, with a weak D call TRBD1 (6 bases). V lost 1 base and J 2 bases, leaving 15 bases between the germline ends. CDR1 is LNHDA, CDR2 SQIVND, per germline (reference sequence). This CDR3 has 17 amino acids. CDR3 nucleotides: TGTGCCAGTAGTATAGGACGACAGGCCGCCCCTGGAAACACCATATATTTT. This gives the protein CASSIGRQAAPGNTIYF.

V gene TRBV12-5 combines with J gene TRBJ1-6, with TRBD1 identical over 7 bases. V lost 8 bases, J lost 4 bases, and 5 bases stayed unmatched. From germline, CDR1 is LGHNT and CDR2 FRNRAP. The CDR3 has 14 amino acids. CDR3: CASRGTDYNSPLHF. CDR3 in DNA: TGTGCTAGTCGAGGGACAGATTATAATTCACCCCTCCACTTT.

The CDR3 sequence is CASSLDGTANEKLFF. The CDR3 coding sequence is TGTGCCAGCAGCTTAGATGGGACAGCTAATGAAAAACTGTTTTTT. The chain has TRBV7-9 and TRBJ1-4, with TRBD1 matching over 7 bases. Germline values: CDR1 SEHNR, CDR2 FQNEAQ (reference sequence). The CDR3 loop spans 15 amino acids. The V gene end was trimmed by 1 base and the J gene end by 3 bases; junction bases not matched to a gene: 2.

The chain combines TRBV19 with TRBJ2-5; TRBD2 matches at 10 bases. After removal of 6 bases from V and 2 bases from J, the junction contained 6 bases not matched to a gene. The CDR3 covers 15 residues. CDR1 is LNHDA and CDR2 is SQIVND in the germline V gene (reference sequence). The CDR3 DNA reads TGTGCCAGTAGGCGGGCTAGCGGGGGTCAAGAGACCCAGTACTTC. Encoded protein: CASRRASGGQETQYF.